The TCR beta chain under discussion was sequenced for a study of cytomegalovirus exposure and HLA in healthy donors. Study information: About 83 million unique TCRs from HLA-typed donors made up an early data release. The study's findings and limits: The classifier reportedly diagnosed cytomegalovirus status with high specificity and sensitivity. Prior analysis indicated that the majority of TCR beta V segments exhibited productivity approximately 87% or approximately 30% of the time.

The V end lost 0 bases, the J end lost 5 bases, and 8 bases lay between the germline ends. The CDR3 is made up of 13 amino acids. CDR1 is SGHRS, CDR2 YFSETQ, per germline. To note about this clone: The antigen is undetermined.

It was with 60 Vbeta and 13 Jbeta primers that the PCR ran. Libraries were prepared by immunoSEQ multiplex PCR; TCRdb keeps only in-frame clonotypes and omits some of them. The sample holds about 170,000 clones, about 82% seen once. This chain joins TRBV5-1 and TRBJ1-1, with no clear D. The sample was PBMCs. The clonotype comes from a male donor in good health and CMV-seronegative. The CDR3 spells CASSLALVTEAFF. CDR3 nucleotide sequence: TGCGCCAGCAGCTTGGCACTGGTAACTGAAGCTTTCTTT.